The rows below give T cell receptor beta chains drawn from one sample of a study of shared clonotypes between healthy human individuals. Measured with immunoSEQ multiplex PCR; TCRdb has only the in-frame clones, and not every one. This sample carries 550,000 to 850,000 clones, less than 85% of them seen once, and the ten largest clones take about 1.7%. Material: memory CD4+ T cells sorted from blood. Source of these receptors: a woman aged 25 to 39 in good health. Both conserved end residues are part of each CDR3. The order of the fields is V gene, clone size, D gene, J gene, CDR3 DNA, CDR3 protein. D genes are given only for firm matches. Part of the rows lack a size; the others show once, few, many or a class for expanded clones.

>TRBV4-2|-|-|TRBJ2-1
TGTGCCAGCAGCCAAGCGGGGCGGGGTGTGAATGAGCAGTTCTTC
CASSQAGRGVNEQFF
>TRBV11-2|many|TRBD2|TRBJ2-1
TGTGCCAGCAGCTTCCGGACTAGCGGGAGCGGAAATGAGCAGTTCTTC
CASSFRTSGSGNEQFF
>TRBV5-1|-|-|TRBJ2-1
TGCGCCAGCAGCTCCCGGACCCACAGCTCCTACAATGAGCAGTTCTTC
CASSSRTHSSYNEQFF
>TRBV18|-|-|TRBJ1-5
TGTGCCAGCTCACCGAGCAATCAGCCCCAGCATTTT
CASSPSNQPQHF
>TRBV6-1|once|-|TRBJ2-3
TGTGCCAGCAGTGAAGCGGCCTCTTCTCTGACAGATACGCAGTATTTT
CASSEAASSLTDTQYF
>TRBV5-5|-|-|TRBJ2-5
TGTGCCAGCAGCCAAAGGGGGGCCGGGGAGACCCAGTACTTC
CASSQRGAGETQYF
>TRBV4-1|few|TRBD1|TRBJ2-1
TGCGCCAGCAGCCAGGAGACAGGGGTTCTTTACAATGAGCAGTTCTTC
CASSQETGVLYNEQFF
>TRBV6-5|-|-|TRBJ1-2
TGTGCCAGCACCGTAACCTCGGGTTTAGGCTATGGCTACACCTTC
CASTVTSGLGYGYTF
>TRBV4-1|once|TRBD2|TRBJ2-3
TGCGCCAGCAGCCACGGACGGGAGGTGAATACGCAGTATTTT
CASSHGREVNTQYF
>TRBV11-2|-|-|TRBJ2-5
TGTGCCAGCAGCTTAGATCAAGAGACCCAGTACTTC
CASSLDQETQYF
>TRBV5-1|few|TRBD1|TRBJ2-7
TGCGCCAGCAGCTACTATCCGGGACAGGGGAACGAGCAGTACTTC
CASSYYPGQGNEQYF
>TRBV28|-|-|TRBJ1-1
TGTGCCAGCAGTTTTGGCTTTCACGGTTTCTTT
CASSFGFHGFF
>TRBV7-2|few|-|TRBJ1-2
TGTGCCAGCAGCCTCCGGGAGGTTCCTCGGGGTGGCTACACCTTC
CASSLREVPRGGYTF
>TRBV28|-|TRBD1|TRBJ1-2
TGTGCCAGCAGCTTACTTGCCGGGACAGGGGGCGAGAGCTATGGCTACACCTTC
CASSLLAGTGGESYGYTF
>TRBV27|-|TRBD2|TRBJ2-1
TGTGCCAGCAGTTCTAGCGGGAGTGGGTACAATGAGCAGTTCTTC
CASSSSGSGYNEQFF
>TRBV5-1|-|-|TRBJ2-1
TGCGCCAGCAGCTTGGGTCTAGCGTCCTACAATGAGCAGTTCTTC
CASSLGLASYNEQFF
>TRBV4-1|-|TRBD1|TRBJ1-2
TGCGCCAGCAGCCAAGGCCCAGACAGGGTAATATATGGCTACACCTTC
CASSQGPDRVIYGYTF
>TRBV14|few|TRBD1|TRBJ2-7
TGTGCCATCACAGGGGGCATGGGATACGAGCAGTACTTC
CAITGGMGYEQYF
>TRBV6-5|few|-|TRBJ1-1
TGTGCCAGCAGTTACTCTGTCCGCTTTGAAGCTTTCTTT
CASSYSVRFEAFF
>TRBV6-1|-|-|TRBJ1-2
TGTGCCAGCAGTGTTGCAGACTATGGCTACACCTTC
CASSVADYGYTF
>TRBV5-6|-|TRBD2|TRBJ2-1
TGTGCCAGCAGCCGGGGCGGGGGTTCGGACTACAATGAGCAGTTCTTC
CASSRGGGSDYNEQFF
>TRBV9|-|-|TRBJ2-1
TGTGCCTGCAGCCCCCCGGCTGGGGATGAGCAGTTCTTC
CACSPPAGDEQFF
>TRBV28|-|-|TRBJ2-7
TGTGCCAGCGGGATGACCTTGCCTACCTACGAGCAGTACTTC
CASGMTLPTYEQYF
>TRBV28|-|TRBD1|TRBJ2-7
TGTGCCAGCAGTTTGCTGTCAGACAGGGCAGAGCAGTACTTC
CASSLLSDRAEQYF
>TRBV5-1|-|-|TRBJ2-1
TGCGCCAGCAGGAAGGGTTACAATGAGCAGTTCTTC
CASRKGYNEQFF
>TRBV2|-|-|TRBJ2-3
TGTGCCAGCAGTGAAGGGTCTAGCGGCACAGATACGCAGTATTTT
CASSEGSSGTDTQYF
>TRBV7-9|-|TRBD2|TRBJ2-3
TGTGCCAGCAGCTTATTTCTAGCGGGAGGCTTAGATACGCAGTATTTT
CASSLFLAGGLDTQYF
>TRBV21-1|-|-|TRBJ1-4
TGTGCCAGCAGCAAAGAGTCCGAGGGGCCTAATGAAAAACTGTTTTTT
CASSKESEGPNEKLFF
>TRBV5-4|few|-|TRBJ1-1
TGTGCCAGCAGCTCAGAGCTCCTAGACAGGAACACTGAAGCTTTCTTT
CASSSELLDRNTEAFF
>TRBV5-1|-|TRBD2|TRBJ2-1
TGCGCCAGCAGCTTTTCTAGCGGCGCCTACAATGAGCAGTTCTTC
CASSFSSGAYNEQFF
>TRBV5-1|-|-|TRBJ2-1
TGCGCCAGCAGCCCGGACTATCCGTCCTACAATGAGCAGTTCTTC
CASSPDYPSYNEQFF
>TRBV7-9|once|-|TRBJ1-1
TGTGCCAGCAGCAGCCAGAGGGACACTGAAGCTTTCTTT
CASSSQRDTEAFF
>TRBV5-4|once|TRBD1|TRBJ2-7
TGTGCCAGCAGTTCAGGGACCCGGGACAGCTACAACGAGCAGTACTTC
CASSSGTRDSYNEQYF
>TRBV19|-|-|TRBJ2-7
TGTGCCAGTAGTAGACAGGAGTCCTACGAGCAGTACTTC
CASSRQESYEQYF